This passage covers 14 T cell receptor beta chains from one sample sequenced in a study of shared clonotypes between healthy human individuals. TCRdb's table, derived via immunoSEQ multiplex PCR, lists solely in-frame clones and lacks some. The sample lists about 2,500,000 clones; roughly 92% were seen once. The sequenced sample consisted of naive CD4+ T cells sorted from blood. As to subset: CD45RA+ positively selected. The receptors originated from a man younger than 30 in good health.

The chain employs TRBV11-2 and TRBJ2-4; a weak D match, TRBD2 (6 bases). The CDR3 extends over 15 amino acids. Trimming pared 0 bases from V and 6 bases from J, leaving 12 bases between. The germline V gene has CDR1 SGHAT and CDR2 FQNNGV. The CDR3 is CASSLDGGLRNIQYF. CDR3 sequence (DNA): TGTGCCAGCAGCTTAGATGGGGGGTTGAGAAACATTCAGTACTTC. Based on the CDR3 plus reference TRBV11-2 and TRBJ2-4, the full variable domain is EAGVAQSPRYKIIEKRQSVAFWCNPISGHATLYWYQQILGQGPKLLIQFQNNGVVDDSQLPKDRFSAERLKGVDSTLKIQPAKLEDSAVYLCASSLDGGLRNIQYFGAGTRLSVL.

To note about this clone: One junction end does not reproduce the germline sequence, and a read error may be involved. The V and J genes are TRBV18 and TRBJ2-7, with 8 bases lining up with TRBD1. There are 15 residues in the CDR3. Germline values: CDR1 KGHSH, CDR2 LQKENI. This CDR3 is CASAPQGQDNYEQYF. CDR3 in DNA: TGTGCCAGCGCACCCCAGGGACAGGATAACTACGAGCAGTACTTC. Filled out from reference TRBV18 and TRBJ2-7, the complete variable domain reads NAGVMQNPRHLVRRRGQEARLRCSPMKGHSHVYWYRQLPEEGLKFMVYLQKENIIDESGMPKERFSAEFPKEGPSILRIQQVVRGDSAAYFCASAPQGQDNYEQYFGPGTRLTVT.

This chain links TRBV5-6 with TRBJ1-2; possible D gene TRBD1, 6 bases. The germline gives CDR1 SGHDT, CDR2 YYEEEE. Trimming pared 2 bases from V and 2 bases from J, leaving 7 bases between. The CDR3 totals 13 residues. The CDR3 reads CASSFGQNYGYTF. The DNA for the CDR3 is TGTGCCAGCAGCTTCGGACAGAACTATGGCTACACCTTC.

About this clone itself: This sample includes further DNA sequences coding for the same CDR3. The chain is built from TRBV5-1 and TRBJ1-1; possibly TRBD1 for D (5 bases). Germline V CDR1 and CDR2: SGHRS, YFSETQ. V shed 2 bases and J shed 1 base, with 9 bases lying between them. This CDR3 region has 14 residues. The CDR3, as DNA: TGCGCCAGCAGCTTTACAGGTGCGAACACTGAAGCTTTCTTT. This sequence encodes CASSFTGANTEAFF. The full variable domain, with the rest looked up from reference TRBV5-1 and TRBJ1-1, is KAGVTQTPRYLIKTRGQQVTLSCSPISGHRSVSWYQQTPGQGLQFLFEYFSETQRNKGNFPGRFSGRQFSNSRSEMNVSTLELGDSALYLCASSFTGANTEAFFGQGTRLTVV.

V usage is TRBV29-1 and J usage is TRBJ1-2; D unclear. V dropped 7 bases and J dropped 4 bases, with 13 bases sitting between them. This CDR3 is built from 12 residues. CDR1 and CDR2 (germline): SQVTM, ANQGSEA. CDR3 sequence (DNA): TGCAGCGGCTCCAAGGACCCCTATGGCTACACCTTC. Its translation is CSGSKDPYGYTF.

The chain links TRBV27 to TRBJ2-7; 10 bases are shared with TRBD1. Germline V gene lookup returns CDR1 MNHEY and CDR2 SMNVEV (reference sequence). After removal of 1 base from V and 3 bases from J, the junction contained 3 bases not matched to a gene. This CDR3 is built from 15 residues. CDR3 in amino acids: CASSLYGTGVYEQYF. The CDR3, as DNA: TGTGCCAGCAGTTTATACGGGACAGGGGTCTACGAGCAGTACTTC.

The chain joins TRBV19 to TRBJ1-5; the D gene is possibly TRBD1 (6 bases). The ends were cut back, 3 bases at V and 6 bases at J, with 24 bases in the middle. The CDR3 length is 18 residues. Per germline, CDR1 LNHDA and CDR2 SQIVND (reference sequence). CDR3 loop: CASSMYLGWGSGAQPQHF. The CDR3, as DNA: TGTGCCAGTAGTATGTATTTGGGGTGGGGTTCGGGGGCTCAGCCCCAGCATTTT.

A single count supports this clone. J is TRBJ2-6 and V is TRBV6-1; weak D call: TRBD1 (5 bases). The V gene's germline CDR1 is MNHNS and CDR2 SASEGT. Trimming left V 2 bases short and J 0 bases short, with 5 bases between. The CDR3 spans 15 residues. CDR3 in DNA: TGTGCCAGCAGTGAAACAGGCTCTGGGGCCAACGTCCTGACTTTC. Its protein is CASSETGSGANVLTF.

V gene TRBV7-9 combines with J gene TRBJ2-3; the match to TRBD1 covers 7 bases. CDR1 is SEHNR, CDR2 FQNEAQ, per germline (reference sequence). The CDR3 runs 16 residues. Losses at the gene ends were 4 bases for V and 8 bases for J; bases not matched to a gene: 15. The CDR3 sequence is CASSWLTGRPLGTQYF. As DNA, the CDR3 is TGTGCCAGCAGCTGGTTGACAGGGCGGCCCTTGGGTACGCAGTATTTT.

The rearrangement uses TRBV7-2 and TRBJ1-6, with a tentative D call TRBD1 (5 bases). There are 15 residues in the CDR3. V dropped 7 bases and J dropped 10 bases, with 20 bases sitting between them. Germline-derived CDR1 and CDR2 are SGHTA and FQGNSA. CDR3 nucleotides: TGTGCCAGCACCCCTCGGGGCAGGCAACGGTCACCCCTCCACTTT. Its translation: CASTPRGRQRSPLHF. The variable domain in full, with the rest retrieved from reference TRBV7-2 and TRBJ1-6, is GAGVSQSPSNKVTEKGKDVELRCDPISGHTALYWYRQSLGQGLEFLIYFQGNSAPDKSGLPSDRFSAERTGGSVSTLTIQRTQQEDSAVYLCASTPRGRQRSPLHFGNGTRLTVT.

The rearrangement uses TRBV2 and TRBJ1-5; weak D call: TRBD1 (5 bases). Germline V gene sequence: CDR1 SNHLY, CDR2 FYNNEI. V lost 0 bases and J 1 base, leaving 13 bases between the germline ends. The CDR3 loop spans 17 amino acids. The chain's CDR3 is CASSEASVGRSNQPQHF. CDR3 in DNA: TGTGCCAGCAGTGAAGCCTCGGTGGGACGGAGCAATCAGCCCCAGCATTTT.

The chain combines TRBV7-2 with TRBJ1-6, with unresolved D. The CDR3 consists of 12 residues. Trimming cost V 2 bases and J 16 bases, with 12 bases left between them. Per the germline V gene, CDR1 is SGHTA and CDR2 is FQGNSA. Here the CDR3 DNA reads TGTGCCAGCAGCTTATTTTACAGAGAACTCCACTTT. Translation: CASSLFYRELHF.

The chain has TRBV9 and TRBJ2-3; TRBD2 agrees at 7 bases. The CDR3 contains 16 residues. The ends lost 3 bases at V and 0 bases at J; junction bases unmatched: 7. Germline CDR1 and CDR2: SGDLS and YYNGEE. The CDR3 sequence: CASSAGTKSSTDTQYF. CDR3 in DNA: TGTGCCAGCAGCGCCGGGACTAAATCTAGCACAGATACGCAGTATTTT.

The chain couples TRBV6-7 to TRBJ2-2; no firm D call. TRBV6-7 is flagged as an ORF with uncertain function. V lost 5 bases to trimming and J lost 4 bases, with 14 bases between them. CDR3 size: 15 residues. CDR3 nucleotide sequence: TGTGCCAGCAGTGTGCTAGGGAAAGGCACCGGGGAGCTGTTTTTT. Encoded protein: CASSVLGKGTGELFF.